This is a list of T cell receptor beta chains from one sample in a study of blood T cell repertoires in COVID-19. TCRdb's table, derived via immunoSEQ multiplex PCR, lists solely in-frame clones and lacks some. The sample consists of roughly 160,000 clones, 70% to 90% of them appearing once. The specimen sequenced was peripheral blood. These receptors all come from a woman aged 50 to 65 with COVID-19, enrolled during active disease. Both conserved end residues are part of each CDR3. D genes are given only for firm matches. Clone size appears in some rows only: once, few, many, or a class for an expanded clone.

D,V,J,size,DNA,CDR3
TRBD1,TRBV7-9,TRBJ1-1,-,TGTGCCAGCAGCACAGGGGGAACGCACACTGAAGCTTTCTTT,CASSTGGTHTEAFF
-,TRBV7-2,TRBJ2-4,-,TGTGCCAGCAGCTCGGACAGCTACATTCAGTACTTC,CASSSDSYIQYF
TRBD2,TRBV28,TRBJ2-1,-,TGTGCCAGCACTTCCCCCGGACTAGCGAGGCGTGAGCAGTTCTTC,CASTSPGLARREQFF
TRBD2,TRBV3-1/TRBV3-2,TRBJ2-1,-,TGTGCCAGCACCCTGGGGGGGAGCTCCTACAATGAGCAGTTCTTC,CASTLGGSSYNEQFF
TRBD1,TRBV9,TRBJ1-6,-,TGTGCCAGCAGCGTAACAGGGGGGCTAAATTCACCCCTCCACTTT,CASSVTGGLNSPLHF
TRBD1,TRBV5-1,TRBJ1-6,-,TGCGCCAGCAGCTCGAGTCCGCGGACAGGGGCGTATTCACCCCTCCACTTT,CASSSSPRTGAYSPLHF
-,TRBV27,TRBJ2-2,-,TGTGCCACCACGGGGGCAGGGGGAACCGGGGAGCTGTTTTTT,CATTGAGGTGELFF
-,TRBV5-5,TRBJ1-2,few,TGTGCCAGCAGCAGAGAGTATGGCTACACCTTC,CASSREYGYTF
TRBD2,TRBV6-6,TRBJ2-4,-,TGTGCCAGCAGACCCGGACTAGCGGGGGGGAAAAACATTCAGTACTTC,CASRPGLAGGKNIQYF
TRBD1,TRBV4-2,TRBJ1-4,-,TGTGCCAGCAGCCAAGATCGAGGACAGGCCTCAACTAATGAAAAACTGTTTTTT,CASSQDRGQASTNEKLFF
-,TRBV7-6,TRBJ2-7,-,TGTGCCAGCAGCTTACCCGTCGAGATTGACTACGAGCAGTACTTC,CASSLPVEIDYEQYF
-,TRBV11-3,TRBJ2-3,-,TGTGCCAGCAGCCCGTCGGCGGACACAGATACGCAGTATTTT,CASSPSADTDTQYF
-,TRBV19,TRBJ2-7,-,TGTGCCAGTAGTATAGTGGTAGCGGCCTCCGCCGAGCAGTACTTC,CASSIVVAASAEQYF